Detailed here is one TCR beta chain. Other DNA variants within this sample encode the same CDR3. Assay: immunoSEQ multiplex PCR; the TCRdb copy retains only in-frame clones and omits some. The table has hundreds of thousands of clones, around 89% seen once; the top ten hold 0.95% to 1.1%. The CDR3 sequence is 11 residues long. Trimming took off 6 bases at V and 3 bases at J, with 3 bases between the two ends. This specimen belongs to a study of blood T cell repertoires in COVID-19. Sequenced material: PBMCs or T cells enriched from blood (not recorded which). The TCR comes from a man aged 18 to 30 who had recovered from COVID-19. The chain recombines TRBV12-3 or TRBV12-4 with TRBJ1-3; D gene ambiguous. The CDR3 nucleotides read TGTGCCAGCAGCGTTGGAAACACCATATATTTT. Its protein is CASSVGNTIYF.